The entry below describes one T cell receptor (beta chain). Antigen unknown. Generated by immunoSEQ multiplex PCR, the TCRdb table keeps only in-frame clones and is missing some. Seen here are over 90,000 clones, approximately 88% observed once, and the top ten hold 20%. This record belongs to a study of T cell responses to AZD1222 COVID-19 vaccine. Study-level findings and limits: Two doses of AZD1222 preceded a rise in Spike-specific TCR breadth and depth.

CDR1 SGDLS and CDR2 YYNGEE come from the germline V gene. This CDR3 is built from 17 residues. V lost 0 bases to trimming and J lost 2 bases; unmatched junction nucleotides: 4. This sample comprised peripheral blood, obtained on day 0 of AZD1222 vaccination. The origin of this receptor is an adult in good health. J is TRBJ2-3 and V is TRBV9; 12 nucleotides agree with TRBD2. The chain's CDR3 is CASSVVGTSGPTDTQYF. CDR3 DNA: TGTGCCAGCAGCGTAGTCGGGACTAGCGGGCCCACAGATACGCAGTATTTT.